What follows are 21 T cell receptor beta chains derived from one specimen sequenced in a study of shared clonotypes between healthy human individuals. Sequencing used immunoSEQ multiplex PCR; TCRdb keeps in-frame clones, though not all of them. The sample shows some 1,100,000 clones, 70% to 80% of them seen only once. Specimen: memory CD4+ T cells from PBMCs. The sample's subset: CD45RA-negative fraction. The receptors originated from a man aged 18 to 29 in good health. Some clones in this sample may be carry-over from other donors' samples.

This clone has only one observation. The same CDR3 arises from other DNA sequences in this sample as well. The gene calls are TRBV4-1 and TRBJ1-2; TRBD1 aligns across 7 bases. The CDR3 has 15 residues. V lost 0 bases and J lost 5; bases outside the gene matches: 6. Germline V gene data show CDR1 as MGHRA and CDR2 as YSYEKL. CDR3 residues: CASSQDRGRGYGYTF. As DNA, the CDR3 is TGCGCCAGCAGCCAAGATAGGGGGCGAGGTTATGGCTACACCTTC.

The chain couples TRBV11-2 to TRBJ2-4, with D perhaps TRBD1 or TRBD2 (5 bases each). Germline values: CDR1 SGHAT, CDR2 FQNNGV. The V and J ends lost 6 bases and 1 base respectively, with 16 bases between them. CDR3 length: 16 amino acids. The CDR3 DNA reads TGTGCCAGCAGGGATCTCGGGGCCACTGCCAAAAACATTCAGTACTTC. It is translated as CASRDLGATAKNIQYF.

The rearrangement uses TRBV6-6 and TRBJ2-1; D is ambiguous. V lost 4 bases, J lost 9 bases, and 10 bases lay in between. The CDR3 is made up of 12 amino acids. CDR1 and CDR2 (germline): MNHNY, SVGAGI (reference sequence). The CDR3 region is CASSFRWGEQFF. CDR3 bases: TGTGCCAGCAGTTTCCGTTGGGGTGAGCAGTTCTTC.

The genes are TRBV19 and TRBJ1-5, with no clear D. Trimming shortened V by 8 bases and J by 2 bases, and 16 bases separated the two germline ends. Germline V gives CDR1 LNHDA, CDR2 SQIVND (reference sequence). The CDR3 has 15 residues. DNA of the CDR3: TGTGCCAGTGGAAGTGTCGGAGGCGGCAATCAGCCCCAGCATTTT. This encodes CASGSVGGGNQPQHF.

The gene calls are TRBV5-1 and TRBJ2-1, with unresolved D. Germline V CDR1 and CDR2: SGHRS, YFSETQ. The CDR3 extends over 14 amino acids. V was cut by 0 bases and J by 5 bases, with 9 bases left in between. The CDR3 DNA reads as TGCGCCAGCAGCTTGGCCGTTCGAGACAATGAGCAGTTCTTC. Protein: CASSLAVRDNEQFF.

The chain has TRBV12-5 and TRBJ2-2; D is perhaps TRBD2 (6 bases). V lost 3 bases and J 7 bases, leaving 9 bases between the germline ends. Per the germline V gene, CDR1 is LGHNT and CDR2 is FRNRAP. The CDR3 sequence is 13 residues long. CDR3 amino acids: CASGLDGSGELFF. CDR3 DNA: TGTGCTAGTGGTTTAGACGGGAGCGGGGAGCTGTTTTTT.

The chain links TRBV5-5 to TRBJ1-3; D remains ambiguous. CDR1 and CDR2 from the germline V gene are SGHKS and YYEKEE (reference sequence). CDR3 length: 15 amino acids. Trimming removed 1 base from V and 0 bases from J, with 8 bases in between. The chain's CDR3 is CASSLSLSSGNTIYF. CDR3 nucleotide sequence: TGTGCCAGCAGCTTGTCCCTGAGCTCTGGAAACACCATATATTTT.

The gene calls are TRBV27 and TRBJ1-4; no definite D call. This CDR3 is built from 16 residues. V was shortened by 7 bases and J by 0 bases, with 15 bases between the two germline ends. Per germline, CDR1 MNHEY and CDR2 SMNVEV (reference sequence). In DNA form, the CDR3 reads TGTGCCAGCAAAGAGAGGGTAGGCGCAACTAATGAAAAACTGTTTTTT. Residues: CASKERVGATNEKLFF.

The chain joins TRBV18 to TRBJ2-7, with unresolved D. CDR3 length equals 13 residues. CDR1 KGHSH and CDR2 LQKENI come from the germline V gene. Trimming left V 0 bases short and J 7 bases short, with 10 bases between. In DNA, the CDR3 is TGTGCCAGCTCACCACCGGAAGTGAAGGAGCAGTACTTC. This translates into CASSPPEVKEQYF.

Concerning this clone: A far larger clone is one base from this, pointing to a likely read error. Other DNA variants within this sample encode the same CDR3. V is TRBV28 and J is TRBJ1-2; D is ambiguous. CDR1 and CDR2 from the germline V gene are MDHEN and SYDVKM. CDR3 length: 13 residues. CDR3 DNA: TGTGCTAGCAGTTCCACGGAGAACTATGGCTACACCTTC. It codes for CASSSTENYGYTF.

The gene calls are TRBV5-6 and TRBJ1-1; a possible D gene is TRBD1 (5 bases). Between the trimmed V and J ends, which lost 9 bases and 5 bases, there was a span of 23 bases. Germline loops: CDR1 SGHDT, CDR2 YYEEEE. The length of the CDR3 is 15 residues. CDR3 loop: CATLEGQGVSTEAFF. DNA for the CDR3: TGTGCCACCTTAGAGGGGCAGGGAGTTTCTACTGAAGCTTTCTTT.

The chain combines TRBV7-9 with TRBJ2-3, with D maybe TRBD2 (5 bases). Germline values: CDR1 SEHNR, CDR2 FQNEAQ (reference sequence). Trimming pared 1 base from V and 0 bases from J, leaving 11 bases between. The CDR3 has 16 amino acids. The CDR3 loop reads CASSLEGGQSTDTQYF. The CDR3 nucleotides are TGTGCCAGCAGCTTAGAGGGCGGGCAGAGCACAGATACGCAGTATTTT.

This clone appeared a single time. The CDR3 protein is CASSVGLAATGELFF. The CDR3 DNA reads as TGTGCCAGCAGCGTGGGACTAGCGGCCACCGGGGAGCTGTTTTTT. The chain couples TRBV5-6 to TRBJ2-2, with 11 positions matching TRBD2. In germline, CDR1 is SGHDT, CDR2 YYEEEE. The CDR3 runs to 15 residues. Trimming cost V 4 bases and J 4 bases; bases outside gene matches: 3.

There are many counts of this clone. The chain has TRBV10-3 and TRBJ1-5; TRBD1 matches 8 bases. Germline trimming cut 8 bases from V and 2 bases from J; bases unmatched to any gene: 5. The CDR3 is 14 amino acids. CDR1 is ENHRY and CDR2 is SYGVKD in the germline V gene. As DNA, the CDR3 is TGTGCCATCGCCGGACAGGGCGGCAATCAGCCCCAGCATTTT. It specifies CAIAGQGGNQPQHF.

The genes are TRBV19 and TRBJ2-2; no reliable D call. Trimming removed 4 bases at V and 4 bases at J, with 7 bases between. The CDR3 loop spans 13 amino acids. Germline V lookup: CDR1 LNHDA, CDR2 SQIVND (reference sequence). This CDR3 reads CASSTASTGELFF. The CDR3 coding sequence is TGTGCCAGTAGTACCGCTAGCACCGGGGAGCTGTTTTTT.

V is TRBV9 and J is TRBJ1-2, with D perhaps matching TRBD1 (6 bases). The V gene's germline CDR1 is SGDLS and CDR2 YYNGEE. Trimming pared 3 bases from V and 4 bases from J, leaving 13 bases between. The CDR3 covers 14 residues. CDR3 bases: TGTGCCAGCAGCGGTACAGGGTCAGGCTATGGCTACACCTTC. Translation gives CASSGTGSGYGYTF.

The CDR3 bases are TGTGCCAGCAGCTTAGCGGTAAGGACTAGCGGCTACAATGAGCAGTTCTTC. It translates to CASSLAVRTSGYNEQFF. The chain recombines TRBV11-2 with TRBJ2-1; TRBD2 aligns across 10 bases. V gave up 1 base and J gave up 3 bases; unmatched junction bases: 6. CDR1 and CDR2 (germline): SGHAT, FQNNGV. This CDR3 spans 17 amino acids.

The V call is TRBV5-8, the J call TRBJ2-2; unclear D gene. CDR1 and CDR2 (germline): SGHTS, YDEGEE. The V end was cut by 3 bases, the J end by 4 bases, with 4 bases between. The CDR3 length is 12 residues. The CDR3 DNA follows: TGTGCCAGCAGCTCGGGCACCGGGGAGCTGTTTTTT. As protein: CASSSGTGELFF.

The V call is TRBV19, the J call TRBJ2-5; D is ambiguous. The ends were cut back, 4 bases at V and 5 bases at J, with 14 bases in the middle. CDR1 is LNHDA and CDR2 is SQIVND in the germline V gene (reference sequence). There are 14 residues in the CDR3. The CDR3 region is CASSTFAAGETQYF. The CDR3 DNA sequence: TGTGCCAGTAGTACCTTCGCGGCCGGGGAGACCCAGTACTTC.

The chain couples TRBV5-8 to TRBJ1-4; D remains ambiguous. Germline CDR1 is SGHTS and CDR2 is YDEGEE. The V end was cut by 1 base, the J end by 7 bases, with 8 bases between. The CDR3 is made up of 13 amino acids. The CDR3 DNA reads TGTGCCAGCAGCTTGACTCTCGGTGAAAAACTGTTTTTT. Protein product: CASSLTLGEKLFF.

J is TRBJ2-2 and V is TRBV11-2; D possibly corresponds to TRBD2 (5 bases). The CDR3 loop spans 15 amino acids. Trimming removed 1 base from V and 3 bases from J, with 9 bases in between. Germline CDR1 is SGHAT and CDR2 is FQNNGV. CDR3 residues: CASSLGRTYTGELFF. In nucleotides, the CDR3 is TGTGCCAGCAGCTTAGGGCGGACTTACACCGGGGAGCTGTTTTTT.